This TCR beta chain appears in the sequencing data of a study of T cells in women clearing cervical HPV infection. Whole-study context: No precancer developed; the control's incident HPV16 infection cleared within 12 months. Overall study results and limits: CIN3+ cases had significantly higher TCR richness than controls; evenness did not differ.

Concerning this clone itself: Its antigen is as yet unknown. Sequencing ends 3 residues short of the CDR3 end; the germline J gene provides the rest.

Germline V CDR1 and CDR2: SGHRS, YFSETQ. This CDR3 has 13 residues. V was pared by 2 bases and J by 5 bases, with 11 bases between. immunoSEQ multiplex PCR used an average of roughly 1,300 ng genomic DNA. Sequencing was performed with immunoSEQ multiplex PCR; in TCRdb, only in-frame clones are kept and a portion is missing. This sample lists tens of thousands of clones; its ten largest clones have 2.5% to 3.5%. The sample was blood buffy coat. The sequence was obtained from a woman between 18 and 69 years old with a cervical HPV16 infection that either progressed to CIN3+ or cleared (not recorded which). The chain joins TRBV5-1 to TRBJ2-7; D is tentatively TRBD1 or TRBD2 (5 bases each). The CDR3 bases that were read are TGCGCCAGCAGCTTTAATCAGGGAGACGAG. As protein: CASSFNQGDE. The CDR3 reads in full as CASSFNQGDEQYF.